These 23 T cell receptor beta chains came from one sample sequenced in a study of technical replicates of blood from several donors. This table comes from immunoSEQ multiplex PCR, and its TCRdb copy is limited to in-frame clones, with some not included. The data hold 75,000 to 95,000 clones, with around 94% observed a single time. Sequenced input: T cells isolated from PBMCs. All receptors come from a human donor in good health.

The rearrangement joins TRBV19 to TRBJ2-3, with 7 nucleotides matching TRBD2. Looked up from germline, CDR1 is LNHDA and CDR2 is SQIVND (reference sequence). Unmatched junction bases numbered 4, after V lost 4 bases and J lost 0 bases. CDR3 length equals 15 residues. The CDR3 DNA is TGTGCCAGTAGTAATAGCGGGTCCAGCACAGATACGCAGTATTTT. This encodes CASSNSGSSTDTQYF.

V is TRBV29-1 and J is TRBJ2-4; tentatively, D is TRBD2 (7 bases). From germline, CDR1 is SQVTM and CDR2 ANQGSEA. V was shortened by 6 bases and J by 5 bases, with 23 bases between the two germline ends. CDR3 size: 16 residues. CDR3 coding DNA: TGCAGCGTCCGACAGGAGGGAGGGCCCTCCCAAAACATTCAGTACTTC. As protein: CSVRQEGGPSQNIQYF. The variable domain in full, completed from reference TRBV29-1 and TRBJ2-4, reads SAVISQKPSRDICQRGTSLTIQCQVDSQVTMMFWYRQQPGQSLTLIATANQGSEATYESGFVIDKFPISRPNLTFSTLTVSNMSPEDSSIYLCSVRQEGGPSQNIQYFGAGTRLSVL.

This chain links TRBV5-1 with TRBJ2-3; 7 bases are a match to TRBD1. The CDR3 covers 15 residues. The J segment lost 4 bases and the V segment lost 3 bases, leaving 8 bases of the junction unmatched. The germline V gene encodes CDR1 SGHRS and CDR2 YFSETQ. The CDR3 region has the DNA TGCGCCAGCAGCTCCGGGACAGTGGTCGCAGATACGCAGTATTTT. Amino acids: CASSSGTVVADTQYF.

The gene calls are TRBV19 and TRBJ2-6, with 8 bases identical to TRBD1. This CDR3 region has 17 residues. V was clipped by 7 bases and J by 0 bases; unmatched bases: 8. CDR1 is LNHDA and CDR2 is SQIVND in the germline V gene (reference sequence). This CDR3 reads CASIYRGDPSGANVLTF. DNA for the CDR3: TGTGCCAGTATCTACAGGGGGGACCCCTCTGGGGCCAACGTCCTGACTTTC.

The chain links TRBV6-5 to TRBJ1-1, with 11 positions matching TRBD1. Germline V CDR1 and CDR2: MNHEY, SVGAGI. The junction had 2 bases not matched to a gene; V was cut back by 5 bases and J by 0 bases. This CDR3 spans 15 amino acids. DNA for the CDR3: TGTGCCAGCAGTCCGGACAGGGGGCTGAACACTGAAGCTTTCTTT. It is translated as CASSPDRGLNTEAFF.

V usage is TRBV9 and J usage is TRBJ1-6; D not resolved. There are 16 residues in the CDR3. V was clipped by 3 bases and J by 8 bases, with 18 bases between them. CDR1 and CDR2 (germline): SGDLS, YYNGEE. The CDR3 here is CASSALPVRADSPLHF. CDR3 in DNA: TGTGCCAGCAGCGCATTACCGGTGCGGGCGGATTCACCCCTCCACTTT.

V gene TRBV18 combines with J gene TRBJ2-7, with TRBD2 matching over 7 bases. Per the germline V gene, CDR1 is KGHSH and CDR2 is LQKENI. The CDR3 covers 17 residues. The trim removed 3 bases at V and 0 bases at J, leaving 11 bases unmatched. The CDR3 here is CASSPSGLAVSSYEQYF. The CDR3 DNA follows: TGTGCCAGCTCACCCTCGGGGCTAGCGGTGAGCTCCTACGAGCAGTACTTC.

In DNA, the CDR3 is TGTGCCAGCAGCCAAGCTTTCACCTACTCTGGAAACACCATATATTTT. Encoded protein: CASSQAFTYSGNTIYF. V usage is TRBV4-2 and J usage is TRBJ1-3; no clear D gene. V was pared by 1 base and J by 0 bases, with 10 bases between. From germline, CDR1 is LGHNA and CDR2 YNFKEQ. The CDR3 totals 16 residues.

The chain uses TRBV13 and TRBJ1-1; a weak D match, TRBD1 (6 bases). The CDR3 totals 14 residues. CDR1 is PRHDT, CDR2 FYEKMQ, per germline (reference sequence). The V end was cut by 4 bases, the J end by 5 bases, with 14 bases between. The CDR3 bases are TGTGCCAGCAGCTCCCAGGGGTTCGGGACTGAAGCTTTCTTT. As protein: CASSSQGFGTEAFF.

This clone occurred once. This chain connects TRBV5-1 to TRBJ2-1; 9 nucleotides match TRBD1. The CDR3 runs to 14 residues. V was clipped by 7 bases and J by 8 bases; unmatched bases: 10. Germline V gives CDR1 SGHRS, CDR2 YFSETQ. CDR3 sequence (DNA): TGCGCCAGCTCGGGACAGGGCAATGGCGATGAGCAGTTCTTC. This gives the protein CASSGQGNGDEQFF.

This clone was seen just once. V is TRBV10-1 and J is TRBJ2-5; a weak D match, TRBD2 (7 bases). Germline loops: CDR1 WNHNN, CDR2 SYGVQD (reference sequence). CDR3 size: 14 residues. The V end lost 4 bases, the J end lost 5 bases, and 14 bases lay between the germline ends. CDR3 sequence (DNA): TGCGCCAGCAGTGGTGAGGGGGGGTGGGAGACCCAGTACTTC. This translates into CASSGEGGWETQYF.

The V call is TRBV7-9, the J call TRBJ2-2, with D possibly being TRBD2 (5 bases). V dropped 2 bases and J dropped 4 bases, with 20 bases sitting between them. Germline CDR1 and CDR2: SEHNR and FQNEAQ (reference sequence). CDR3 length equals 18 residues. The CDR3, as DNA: TGTGCCAGCAGCTTACCGCCCCCCGTAAGGGCGGGCACCGGGGAGCTGTTTTTT. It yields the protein CASSLPPPVRAGTGELFF.

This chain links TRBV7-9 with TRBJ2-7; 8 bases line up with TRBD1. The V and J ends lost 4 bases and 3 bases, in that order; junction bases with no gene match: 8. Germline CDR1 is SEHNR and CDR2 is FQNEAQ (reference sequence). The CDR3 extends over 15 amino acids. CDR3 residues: CASSSWDRSIYEQYF. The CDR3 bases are TGTGCCAGCAGCTCGTGGGACAGGAGCATCTACGAGCAGTACTTC. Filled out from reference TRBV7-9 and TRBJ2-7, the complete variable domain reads DTGVSQNPRHKITKRGQNVTFRCDPISEHNRLYWYRQTLGQGPEFLTYFQNEAQLEKSRLLSDRFSAERPKGSFSTLEIQRTEQGDSAMYLCASSSWDRSIYEQYFGPGTRLTVT.

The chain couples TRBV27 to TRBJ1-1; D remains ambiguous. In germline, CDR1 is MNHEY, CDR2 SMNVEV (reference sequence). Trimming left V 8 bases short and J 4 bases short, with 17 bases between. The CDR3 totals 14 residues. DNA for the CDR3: TGTGCCAGCGCTCCAGATCGGGTAGGCACTGAAGCTTTCTTT. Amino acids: CASAPDRVGTEAFF.

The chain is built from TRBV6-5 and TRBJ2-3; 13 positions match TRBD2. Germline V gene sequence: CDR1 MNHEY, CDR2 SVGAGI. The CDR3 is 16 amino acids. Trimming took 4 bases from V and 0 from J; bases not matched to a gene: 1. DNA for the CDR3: TGTGCCAGCAGTTGGGGACTAGCGGGGAGCACAGATACGCAGTATTTT. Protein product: CASSWGLAGSTDTQYF.

The CDR3 DNA follows: TGTGCCAGCAGCCCGTCACAGGGATCCACTGAAGCTTTCTTT. Its protein product is CASSPSQGSTEAFF. This sequence joins TRBV7-3 and TRBJ1-1; tentatively, D is TRBD1 (6 bases). The V gene's germline CDR1 is SGHTA and CDR2 FQGTGA. The CDR3 consists of 14 residues. V gave up 5 bases and J gave up 4 bases, with 14 bases separating them.

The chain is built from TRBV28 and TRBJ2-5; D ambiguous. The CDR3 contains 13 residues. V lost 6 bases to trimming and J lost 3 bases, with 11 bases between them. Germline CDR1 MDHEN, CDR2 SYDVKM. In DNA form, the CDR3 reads TGTGCCAGCAGATCGTCCCGTGAAGAGACCCAGTACTTC. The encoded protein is CASRSSREETQYF.

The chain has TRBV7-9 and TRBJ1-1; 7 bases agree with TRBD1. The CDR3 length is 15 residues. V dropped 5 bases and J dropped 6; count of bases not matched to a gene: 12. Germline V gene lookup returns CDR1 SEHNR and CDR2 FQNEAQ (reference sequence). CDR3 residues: CASSRRAEGASEAFF. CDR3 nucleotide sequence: TGTGCCAGCAGCCGTAGGGCGGAGGGGGCCTCTGAAGCTTTCTTT.

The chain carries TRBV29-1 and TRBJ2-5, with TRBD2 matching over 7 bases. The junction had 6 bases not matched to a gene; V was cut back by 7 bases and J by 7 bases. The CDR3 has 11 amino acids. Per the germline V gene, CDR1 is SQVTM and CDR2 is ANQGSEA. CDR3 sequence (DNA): TGCAGCGCTAGCGGCGATGGGACCCAGTACTTC. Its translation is CSASGDGTQYF.

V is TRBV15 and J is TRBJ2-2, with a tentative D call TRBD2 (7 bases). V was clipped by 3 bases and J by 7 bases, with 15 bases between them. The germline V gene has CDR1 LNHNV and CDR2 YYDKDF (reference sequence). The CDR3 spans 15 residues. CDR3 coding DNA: TGTGCCACCAGCAGGGACCGAGCGGGACACGGGGAGCTGTTTTTT. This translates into CATSRDRAGHGELFF.

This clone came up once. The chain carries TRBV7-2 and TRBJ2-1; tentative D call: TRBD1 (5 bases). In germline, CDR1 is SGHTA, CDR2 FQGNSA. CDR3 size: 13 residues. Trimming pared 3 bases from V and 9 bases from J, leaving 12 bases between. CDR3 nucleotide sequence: TGTGCCAGCAGCTTCTGGGGCATCGGTGAGCAGTTCTTC. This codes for CASSFWGIGEQFF.

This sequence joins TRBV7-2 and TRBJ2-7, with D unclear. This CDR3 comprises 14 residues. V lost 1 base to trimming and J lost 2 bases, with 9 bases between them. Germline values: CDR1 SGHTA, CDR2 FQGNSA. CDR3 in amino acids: CASSLGGLTYEQYF. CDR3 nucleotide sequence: TGTGCCAGCAGCTTAGGAGGCTTAACCTACGAGCAGTACTTC. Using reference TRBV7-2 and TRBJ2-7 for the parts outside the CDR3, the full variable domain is GAGVSQSPSNKVTEKGKDVELRCDPISGHTALYWYRQSLGQGLEFLIYFQGNSAPDKSGLPSDRFSAERTGGSVSTLTIQRTQQEDSAVYLCASSLGGLTYEQYFGPGTRLTVT.

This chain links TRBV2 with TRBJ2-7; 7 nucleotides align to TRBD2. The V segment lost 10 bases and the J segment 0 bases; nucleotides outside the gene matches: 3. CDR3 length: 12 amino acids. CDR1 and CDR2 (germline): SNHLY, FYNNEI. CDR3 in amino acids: CANRDYSYEQYF. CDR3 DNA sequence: TGTGCCAACCGGGACTACTCCTACGAGCAGTACTTC.